This TCR beta chain was identified in a study of spatial heterogeneity in lung cancer. Overall study: The study observed each unique TCR and UMI combination more than ten times on average in raw reads.

Study-level points and caveats: Of the expanded TCRs, ubiquitous and regional counts tracked the counts of ubiquitous and regional nonsynonymous mutations, respectively. Counts that tracked tumor mutation counts were those of expanded intratumoral alpha and beta TCRs.

In its sample, this clonotype was seen a few times. What it binds is unknown. TCRdb processed the 5' RACE reads anew with MiXCR; each CDR3 protein has one entry. Of roughly 5,100 distinct CDR3 sequences listed, roughly 8.4% are singletons. The germline V gene has CDR1 SQVTM and CDR2 ANQGSEA. The CDR3 covers 12 residues. The junction had 0 bases not matched to a gene; V was cut back by 3 bases and J by 5 bases. Time point defined: sample taken at primary tumor resection. Samples were donated by 72 untreated early-stage non-small cell lung cancer patients. This chain links TRBV29-1 with TRBJ2-7; the match to TRBD1 covers 11 bases. The sequence was collected from a female donor with early-stage non-small cell lung cancer. The sample consisted of lung tumor tissue, taken at surgery. The CDR3 spells CSVEGQGDEQYF. The CDR3, as DNA: TGCAGCGTTGAGGGACAGGGGGACGAGCAGTACTTC.